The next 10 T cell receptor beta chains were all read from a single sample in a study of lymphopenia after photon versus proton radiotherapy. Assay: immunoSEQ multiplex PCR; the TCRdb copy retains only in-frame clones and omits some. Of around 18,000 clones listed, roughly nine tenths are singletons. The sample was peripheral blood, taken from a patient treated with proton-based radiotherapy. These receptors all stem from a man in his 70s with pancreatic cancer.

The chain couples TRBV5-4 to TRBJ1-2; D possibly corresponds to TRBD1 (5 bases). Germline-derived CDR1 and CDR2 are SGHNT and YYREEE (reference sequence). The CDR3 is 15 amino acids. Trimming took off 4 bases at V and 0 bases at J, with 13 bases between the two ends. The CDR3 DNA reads TGTGCCAGCAGCCTGGGGGGGAGTACTAACTATGGCTACACCTTC. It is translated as CASSLGGSTNYGYTF.

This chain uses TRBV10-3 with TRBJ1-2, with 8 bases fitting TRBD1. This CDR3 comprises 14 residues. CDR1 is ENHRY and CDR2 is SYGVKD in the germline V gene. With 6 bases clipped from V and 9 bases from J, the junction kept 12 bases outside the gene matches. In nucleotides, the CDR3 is TGTGCCATCAGGGTCCAGGACAGGGAGGAGAGCTACACCTTC. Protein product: CAIRVQDREESYTF.

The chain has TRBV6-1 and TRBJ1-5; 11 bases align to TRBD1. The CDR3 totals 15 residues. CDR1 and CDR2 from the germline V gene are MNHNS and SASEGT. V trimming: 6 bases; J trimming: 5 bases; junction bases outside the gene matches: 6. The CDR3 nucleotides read TGTGCCAGCAGCAGCCGGACAGGGGGCTATCAGCCCCAGCATTTT. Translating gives CASSSRTGGYQPQHF.

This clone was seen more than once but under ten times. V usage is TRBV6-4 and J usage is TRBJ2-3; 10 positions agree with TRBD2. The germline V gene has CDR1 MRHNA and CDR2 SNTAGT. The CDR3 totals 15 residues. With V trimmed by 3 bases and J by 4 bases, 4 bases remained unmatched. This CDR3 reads CASSESSGSADTQYF. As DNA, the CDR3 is TGTGCCAGCAGTGAGTCTAGCGGGAGCGCAGATACGCAGTATTTT.

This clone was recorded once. The CDR3: CASSIPGLAGGFEQFF. As DNA, the CDR3 is TGTGCCAGTAGTATCCCCGGACTAGCGGGAGGGTTTGAGCAGTTCTTC. The chain couples TRBV19 to TRBJ2-1; 15 bases align to TRBD2. CDR1 and CDR2 (germline): LNHDA, SQIVND (reference sequence). This CDR3 contains 16 residues. Losses at the gene ends were 3 bases for V and 9 bases for J; bases not matched to a gene: 6.

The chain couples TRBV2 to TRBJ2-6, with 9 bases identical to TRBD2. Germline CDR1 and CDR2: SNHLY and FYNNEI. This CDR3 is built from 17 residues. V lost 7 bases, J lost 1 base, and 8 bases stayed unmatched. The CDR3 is CASTESGRRSGANVLTF. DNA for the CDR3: TGTGCCAGCACGGAGAGCGGGAGGAGGTCTGGGGCCAACGTCCTGACTTTC.

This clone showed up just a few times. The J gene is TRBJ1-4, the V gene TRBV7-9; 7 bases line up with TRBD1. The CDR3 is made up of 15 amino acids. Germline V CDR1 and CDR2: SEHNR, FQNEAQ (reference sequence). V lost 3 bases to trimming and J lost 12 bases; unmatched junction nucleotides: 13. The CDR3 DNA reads TGTGCCAGCAGCTTGGATGGACAGGTTTCGTCGGAACTGTTTTTT. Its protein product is CASSLDGQVSSELFF.

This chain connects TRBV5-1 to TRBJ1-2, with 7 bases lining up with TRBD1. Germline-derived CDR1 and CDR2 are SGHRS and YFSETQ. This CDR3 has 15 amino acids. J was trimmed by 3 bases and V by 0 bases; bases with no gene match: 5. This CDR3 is CASSLEGQNYYGYTF. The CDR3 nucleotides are TGCGCCAGCAGCTTGGAGGGACAGAATTACTATGGCTACACCTTC.

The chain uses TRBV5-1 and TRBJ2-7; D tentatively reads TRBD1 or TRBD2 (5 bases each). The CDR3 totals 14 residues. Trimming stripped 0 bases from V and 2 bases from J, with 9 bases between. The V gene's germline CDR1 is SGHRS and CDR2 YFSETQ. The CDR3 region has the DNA TGCGCCAGCAGCTTGGTTGGGGGAACCTACGAGCAGTACTTC. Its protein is CASSLVGGTYEQYF.

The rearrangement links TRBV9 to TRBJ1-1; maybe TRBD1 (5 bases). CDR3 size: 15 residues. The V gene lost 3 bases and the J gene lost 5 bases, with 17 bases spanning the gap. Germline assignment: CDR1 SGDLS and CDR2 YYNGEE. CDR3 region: CASSGAASRGTEAFF. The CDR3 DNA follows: TGTGCCAGCAGCGGTGCCGCGAGTCGGGGGACTGAAGCTTTCTTT.